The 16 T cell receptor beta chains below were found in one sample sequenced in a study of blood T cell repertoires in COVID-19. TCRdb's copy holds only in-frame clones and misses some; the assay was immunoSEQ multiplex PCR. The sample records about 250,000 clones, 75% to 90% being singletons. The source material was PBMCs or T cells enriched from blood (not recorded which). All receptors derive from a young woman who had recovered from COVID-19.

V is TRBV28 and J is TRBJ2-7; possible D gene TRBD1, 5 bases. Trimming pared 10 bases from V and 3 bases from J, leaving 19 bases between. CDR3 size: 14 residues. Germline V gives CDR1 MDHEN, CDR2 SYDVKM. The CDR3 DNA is TGTGCCACCACGGGCCTTGTAGGGGTCTACGAGCAGTACTTC. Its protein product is CATTGLVGVYEQYF.

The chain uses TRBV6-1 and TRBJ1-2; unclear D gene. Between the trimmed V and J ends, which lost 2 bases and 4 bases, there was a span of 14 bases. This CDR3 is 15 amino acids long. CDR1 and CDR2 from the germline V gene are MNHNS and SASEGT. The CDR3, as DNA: TGTGCCAGCAGTGAATCCCCGGGGTGGGTCTATGGCTACACCTTC. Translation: CASSESPGWVYGYTF.

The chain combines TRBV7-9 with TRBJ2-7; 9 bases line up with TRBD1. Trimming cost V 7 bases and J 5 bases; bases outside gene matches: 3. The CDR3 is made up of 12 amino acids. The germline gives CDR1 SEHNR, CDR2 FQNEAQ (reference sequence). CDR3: CASTRTGDEQYF. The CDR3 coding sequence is TGTGCCAGCACCCGGACAGGGGACGAGCAGTACTTC.

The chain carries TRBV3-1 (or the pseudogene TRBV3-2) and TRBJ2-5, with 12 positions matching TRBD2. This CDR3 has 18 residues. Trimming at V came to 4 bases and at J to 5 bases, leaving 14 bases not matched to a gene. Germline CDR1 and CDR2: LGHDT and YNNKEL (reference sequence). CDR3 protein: CASSLLRLAGGRWETQYF. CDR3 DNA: TGTGCCAGCAGCCTGCTGAGGCTAGCGGGGGGGCGGTGGGAGACCCAGTACTTC.

The CDR3 sequence is CASSSSGGHYEQYF. The CDR3 DNA is TGTGCCAGCAGCTCCAGCGGGGGGCACTACGAGCAGTACTTC. This rearrangement joins TRBV7-2 to TRBJ2-7; 9 positions agree with TRBD2. Trimming removed 4 bases from V and 3 bases from J; junction bases left unmatched: 4. Germline lookup yields CDR1 SGHTA and CDR2 FQGNSA. There are 14 residues in the CDR3.

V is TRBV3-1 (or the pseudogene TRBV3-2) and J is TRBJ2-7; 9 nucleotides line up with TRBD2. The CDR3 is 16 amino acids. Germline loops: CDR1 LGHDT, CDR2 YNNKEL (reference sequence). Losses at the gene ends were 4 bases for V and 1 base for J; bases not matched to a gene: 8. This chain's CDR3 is CASSPLGLAPSYEQYF. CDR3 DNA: TGTGCCAGCAGCCCCTTAGGACTAGCGCCGTCCTACGAGCAGTACTTC.

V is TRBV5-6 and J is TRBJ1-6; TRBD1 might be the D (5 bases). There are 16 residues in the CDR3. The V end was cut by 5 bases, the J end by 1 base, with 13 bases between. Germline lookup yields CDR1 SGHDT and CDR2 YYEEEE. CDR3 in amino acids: CASSGLRGSYNSPLHF. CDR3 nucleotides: TGTGCCAGCAGTGGGTTACGGGGGTCCTATAATTCACCCCTCCACTTT.

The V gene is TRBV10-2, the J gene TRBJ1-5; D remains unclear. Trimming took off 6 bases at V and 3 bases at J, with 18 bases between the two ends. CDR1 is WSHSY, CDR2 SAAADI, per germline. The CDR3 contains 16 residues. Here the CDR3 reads CASREDGGSPNQPQHF. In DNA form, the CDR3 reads TGCGCCAGCAGAGAGGACGGTGGTAGCCCCAATCAGCCCCAGCATTTT.

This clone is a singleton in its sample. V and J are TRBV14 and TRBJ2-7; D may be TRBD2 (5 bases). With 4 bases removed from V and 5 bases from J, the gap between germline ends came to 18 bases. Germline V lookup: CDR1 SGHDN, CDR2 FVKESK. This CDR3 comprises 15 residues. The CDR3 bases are TGTGCCAGCAGCCGCCTATCGGTTGGAGGAAACGAGCAGTACTTC. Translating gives CASSRLSVGGNEQYF.

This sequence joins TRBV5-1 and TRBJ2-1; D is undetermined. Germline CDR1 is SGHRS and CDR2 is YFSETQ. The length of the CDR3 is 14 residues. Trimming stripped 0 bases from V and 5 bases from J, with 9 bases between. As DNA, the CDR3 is TGCGCCAGCAGCTTGGATCATGCTAACAATGAGCAGTTCTTC. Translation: CASSLDHANNEQFF.

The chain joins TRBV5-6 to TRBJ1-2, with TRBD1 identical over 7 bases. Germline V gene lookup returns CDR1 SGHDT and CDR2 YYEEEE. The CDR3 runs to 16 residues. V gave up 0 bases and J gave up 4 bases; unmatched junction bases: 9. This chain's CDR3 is CASSLGTGWAFYGYTF. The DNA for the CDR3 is TGTGCCAGCAGCTTGGGGACAGGTTGGGCCTTCTATGGCTACACCTTC.

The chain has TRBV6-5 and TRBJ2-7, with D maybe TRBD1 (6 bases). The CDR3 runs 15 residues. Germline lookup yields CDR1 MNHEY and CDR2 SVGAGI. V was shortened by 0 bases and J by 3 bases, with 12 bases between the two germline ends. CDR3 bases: TGTGCCAGCAGTTACTCCGGGACACCAAACTACGAGCAGTACTTC. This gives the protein CASSYSGTPNYEQYF.

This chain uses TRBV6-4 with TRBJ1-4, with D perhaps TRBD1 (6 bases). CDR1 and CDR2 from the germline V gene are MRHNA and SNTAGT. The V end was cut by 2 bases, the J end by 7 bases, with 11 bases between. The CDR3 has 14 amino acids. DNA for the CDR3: TGTGCCAGCAGTGACGGGGGCCAGAGTGAAAAACTGTTTTTT. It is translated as CASSDGGQSEKLFF.

In DNA, the CDR3 is TGTGCCACAGGGACAGGGAAGTCCGACGAGCAGTACTTC. It is translated as CATGTGKSDEQYF. The V call is TRBV19, the J call TRBJ2-7; TRBD1 matches 9 bases. The V and J ends lost 10 bases and 5 bases, in that order; junction bases with no gene match: 9. CDR1 is LNHDA and CDR2 is SQIVND in the germline V gene (reference sequence). CDR3 length: 13 residues.

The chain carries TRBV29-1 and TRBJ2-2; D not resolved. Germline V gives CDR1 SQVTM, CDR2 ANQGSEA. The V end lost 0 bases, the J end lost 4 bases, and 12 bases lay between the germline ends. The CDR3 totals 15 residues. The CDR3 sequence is CSVEDLGLGTGELFF. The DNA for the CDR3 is TGCAGCGTTGAAGATCTGGGCTTAGGCACCGGGGAGCTGTTTTTT.

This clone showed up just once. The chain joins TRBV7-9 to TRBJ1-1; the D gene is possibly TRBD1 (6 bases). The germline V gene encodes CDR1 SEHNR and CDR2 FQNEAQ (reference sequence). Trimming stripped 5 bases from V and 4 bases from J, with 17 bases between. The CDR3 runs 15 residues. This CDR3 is CASSPLQGTGTEAFF. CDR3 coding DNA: TGTGCCAGCAGCCCCCTACAGGGTACCGGCACTGAAGCTTTCTTT. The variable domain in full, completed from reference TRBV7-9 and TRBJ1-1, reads DTGVSQNPRHKITKRGQNVTFRCDPISEHNRLYWYRQTLGQGPEFLTYFQNEAQLEKSRLLSDRFSAERPKGSFSTLEIQRTEQGDSAMYLCASSPLQGTGTEAFFGQGTRLTVV.